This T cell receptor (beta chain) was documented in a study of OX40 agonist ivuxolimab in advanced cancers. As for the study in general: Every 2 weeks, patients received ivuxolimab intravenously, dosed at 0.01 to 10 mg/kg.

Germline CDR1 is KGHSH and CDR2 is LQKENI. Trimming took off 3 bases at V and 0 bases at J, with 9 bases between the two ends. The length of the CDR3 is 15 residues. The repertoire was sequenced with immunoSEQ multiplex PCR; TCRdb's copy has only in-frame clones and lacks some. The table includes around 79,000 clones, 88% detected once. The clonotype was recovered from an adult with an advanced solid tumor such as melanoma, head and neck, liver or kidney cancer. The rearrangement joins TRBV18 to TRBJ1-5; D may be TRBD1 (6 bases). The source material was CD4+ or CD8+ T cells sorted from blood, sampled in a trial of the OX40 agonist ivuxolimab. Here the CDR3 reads CASSPDSYSNQPQHF. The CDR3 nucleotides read TGTGCCAGCTCACCGGACAGTTATAGCAATCAGCCCCAGCATTTT.